The 24 T cell receptor beta chains in this list originate from one sample, sequenced in a study of beta chain features in type 1 diabetes. Sequencing targeted expressed TCRB transcripts, as all isolated RNA had been reverse transcribed. Sequenced by immunoSEQ multiplex PCR; TCRdb stores in-frame clones only, minus some. The sample carries almost 350,000 clones, roughly 8% recorded once. Sequences were obtained from central memory CD4+ T cells from blood. Receptor source: a woman between 18 and 30 years old in good health.

This clone was seen only a few times. This chain uses TRBV7-2 with TRBJ1-5, with 7 bases lining up with TRBD1. Germline trimming cut 5 bases from V and 9 bases from J; bases unmatched to any gene: 13. This CDR3 region has 15 residues. Germline V gene lookup returns CDR1 SGHTA and CDR2 FQGNSA. Here the CDR3 reads CASSRREGQQPPQHF. The CDR3, as DNA: TGTGCCAGCAGCCGAAGGGAGGGACAGCAGCCGCCCCAGCATTTT. The full variable domain, its missing parts supplied by reference TRBV7-2 and TRBJ1-5, is GAGVSQSPSNKVTEKGKDVELRCDPISGHTALYWYRQSLGQGLEFLIYFQGNSAPDKSGLPSDRFSAERTGGSVSTLTIQRTQQEDSAVYLCASSRREGQQPPQHFGDGTRLSIL.

This clone was found a few times. The rearrangement links TRBV7-2 to TRBJ2-3, with a weak D call TRBD2 (6 bases). The CDR3 contains 14 residues. CDR1 is SGHTA, CDR2 FQGNSA, per germline. The ends were cut back, 5 bases at V and 5 bases at J, with 14 bases in the middle. CDR3 bases: TGTGCCAGCAGCCGCCGGGAGCCCGGAGATACGCAGTATTTT. This encodes CASSRREPGDTQYF.

This clone has a handful of counts. This chain connects TRBV6-5 to TRBJ1-2; D gene uncertain. The CDR3 sequence is 13 residues long. Germline CDR1 and CDR2: MNHEY and SVGAGI. Trimming stripped 5 bases from V and 4 bases from J, with 11 bases between. The CDR3 protein is CASSESGIYGYTF. DNA for the CDR3: TGTGCCAGCAGTGAGTCCGGGATCTATGGCTACACCTTC.

This clone was observed many times. The CDR3 nucleotides read TGTGCCAGCAGCACCCCAGCCACAGAGACCCAGTACTTC. This sequence encodes CASSTPATETQYF. The rearrangement joins TRBV6-5 to TRBJ2-5; D gene ambiguous. The CDR3 has 13 amino acids. Trimming removed 6 bases from V and 4 bases from J, with 12 bases in between. Germline V gives CDR1 MNHEY, CDR2 SVGAGI.

The chain couples TRBV9 to TRBJ2-7, with 8 bases that match TRBD2. The J segment lost 4 bases and the V segment lost 3 bases, leaving 3 bases of the junction unmatched. Per the germline V gene, CDR1 is SGDLS and CDR2 is YYNGEE. The CDR3 consists of 13 residues. CDR3 nucleotide sequence: TGTGCCAGCAGCGCGGGGGGGGAGTACGAGCAGTACTTC. Residues: CASSAGGEYEQYF.

This clone was seen a few times. The chain carries TRBV14 and TRBJ2-3; D ambiguous. Trimming took off 4 bases at V and 2 bases at J, with 7 bases between the two ends. The length of the CDR3 is 13 residues. Germline V gene sequence: CDR1 SGHDN, CDR2 FVKESK. The CDR3 DNA sequence: TGTGCCAGCAGCCTAATATCCACAGATACGCAGTATTTT. It specifies CASSLISTDTQYF.

V gene TRBV4-1 combines with J gene TRBJ2-3; no definite D call. Germline V gives CDR1 MGHRA, CDR2 YSYEKL. CDR3 size: 13 residues. Trimming left V 0 bases short and J 6 bases short, with 7 bases between. As DNA, the CDR3 is TGCGCCAGCAGCCAAGATCTCGGTGATACGCAGTATTTT. Translation gives CASSQDLGDTQYF.

This clone was recorded a few times. The chain joins TRBV5-5 to TRBJ2-2, with D tentatively TRBD1 (5 bases). With 2 bases removed from V and 1 base from J, the gap between germline ends came to 12 bases. Germline CDR1 reads SGHKS; CDR2 reads YYEKEE (reference sequence). This CDR3 spans 16 amino acids. CDR3 DNA sequence: TGTGCCAGCAGCTTATCCTATCAGGGGAACACCGGGGAGCTGTTTTTT. It encodes CASSLSYQGNTGELFF. Full variable domain (missing parts from reference TRBV5-5 and TRBJ2-2): DAGVTQSPTHLIKTRGQQVTLRCSPISGHKSVSWYQQVLGQGPQFIFQYYEKEERGRGNFPDRFSARQFPNYSSELNVNALLLGDSALYLCASSLSYQGNTGELFFGEGSRLTVL.

This clone was seen a handful of times. This chain uses TRBV5-8 with TRBJ2-2; D uncertain. Germline V gene sequence: CDR1 SGHTS, CDR2 YDEGEE. This CDR3 has 14 amino acids. V was pared by 1 base and J by 2 bases, with 6 bases between. CDR3 coding DNA: TGTGCCAGCAGCTTGCTTGGCAACACCGGGGAGCTGTTTTTT. Its protein product is CASSLLGNTGELFF.

This clone came up a few times. The chain has TRBV7-9 and TRBJ1-4; D is unclear. Germline CDR1 and CDR2: SEHNR and FQNEAQ (reference sequence). Trimming took off 2 bases at V and 5 bases at J, with 12 bases between the two ends. This CDR3 is built from 15 residues. CDR3 region: CASSLSSGENEKLFF. The CDR3 coding sequence is TGTGCCAGCAGCTTAAGCTCTGGTGAGAATGAAAAACTGTTTTTT.

This clone was counted a few times. V usage is TRBV6-6 and J usage is TRBJ2-7; D is unresolved. The CDR3 consists of 11 residues. The V end was cut by 7 bases, the J end by 3 bases, with 7 bases between. Germline V gives CDR1 MNHNY, CDR2 SVGAGI (reference sequence). The DNA for the CDR3 is TGTGCCAGCAAGGAAGGCTACGAGCAGTACTTC. Encoded protein: CASKEGYEQYF.

J is TRBJ1-5 and V is TRBV6-1, with TRBD1 matching over 8 bases. Germline V gene sequence: CDR1 MNHNS, CDR2 SASEGT. This CDR3 region has 14 residues. V gave up 10 bases and J gave up 6 bases; unmatched junction bases: 11. The CDR3 here is CATTTGGGGQPQHF. The CDR3, as DNA: TGTGCCACCACAACAGGGGGAGGTGGTCAGCCCCAGCATTTT.

This clone was found many times. The chain is built from TRBV6-5 and TRBJ1-3, with D uncertain. From germline, CDR1 is MNHEY and CDR2 SVGAGI. This CDR3 contains 14 residues. Trimming took 0 bases from V and 0 from J, leaving 3 bases between them. The CDR3 coding sequence is TGTGCCAGCAGTTACTCGGGCTCTGGAAACACCATATATTTT. This translates into CASSYSGSGNTIYF.

This clone has a handful of counts. The rearrangement joins TRBV7-8 to TRBJ1-1; D gene unclear. The CDR3 is 14 residues long. Germline loops: CDR1 SGHVS, CDR2 FQNEAQ. V shed 5 bases and J shed 1 base, with 11 bases lying between them. The CDR3 sequence is CASSPERENTEAFF. The DNA for the CDR3 is TGTGCCAGCAGCCCCGAACGGGAGAACACTGAAGCTTTCTTT.

The gene calls are TRBV6-5 and TRBJ2-2, with 9 bases fitting TRBD1. The CDR3 consists of 15 residues. Losses at the gene ends were 6 bases for V and 4 bases for J; bases not matched to a gene: 6. Per the germline V gene, CDR1 is MNHEY and CDR2 is SVGAGI. CDR3 amino acids: CASRLQGAATGELFF. CDR3 nucleotide sequence: TGTGCCAGCAGATTACAGGGGGCTGCCACCGGGGAGCTGTTTTTT.

This clone was seen a few times. The identical CDR3 is also encoded by other nucleotide sequences in the sample. The chain has TRBV28 and TRBJ2-6, with unresolved D. The CDR3 contains 13 residues. V was shortened by 8 bases and J by 0 bases, with 5 bases between the two germline ends. Per germline, CDR1 MDHEN and CDR2 SYDVKM. For the CDR3, the DNA is TGTGCCAGCGGCCCCTCTGGGGCCAACGTCCTGACTTTC. Protein: CASGPSGANVLTF.

The V and J genes are TRBV7-9 and TRBJ2-5, with D perhaps TRBD1 or TRBD2 (5 bases each). Trimming cost V 2 bases and J 5 bases, with 15 bases left between them. This CDR3 has 15 residues. Germline V CDR1 and CDR2: SEHNR, FQNEAQ (reference sequence). Here the CDR3 DNA reads TGTGCCAGCAGCTTATTTGGGGGAGTGGGTGAGACCCAGTACTTC. This translates into CASSLFGGVGETQYF. Variable domain in full (rest from reference TRBV7-9 and TRBJ2-5): DTGVSQNPRHKITKRGQNVTFRCDPISEHNRLYWYRQTLGQGPEFLTYFQNEAQLEKSRLLSDRFSAERPKGSFSTLEIQRTEQGDSAMYLCASSLFGGVGETQYFGPGTRLLVL.

The V gene is TRBV28, the J gene TRBJ2-5; TRBD1 might be the D (5 bases). The CDR3 covers 14 residues. The V end lost 3 bases, the J end lost 5 bases, and 13 bases lay between the germline ends. Germline V gives CDR1 MDHEN, CDR2 SYDVKM. In nucleotides, the CDR3 is TGTGCCAGCAGTTTTAGGGCAGGACATGAGACCCAGTACTTC. This gives the protein CASSFRAGHETQYF.

This clone was detected only once. This rearrangement joins TRBV28 to TRBJ1-1; 7 bases are shared with TRBD1. Germline CDR1 MDHEN, CDR2 SYDVKM. The CDR3 is made up of 15 amino acids. V lost 5 bases to trimming and J lost 1 base; unmatched junction nucleotides: 7. CDR3 sequence reads: CASSPHRGANTEAFF. CDR3 nucleotide sequence: TGTGCCAGCAGTCCACACAGGGGTGCGAACACTGAAGCTTTCTTT. Complete variable domain (other parts from reference TRBV28 and TRBJ1-1): DVKVTQSSRYLVKRTGEKVFLECVQDMDHENMFWYRQDPGLGLRLIYFSYDVKMKEKGDIPEGYSVSREKKERFSLILESASTNQTSMYLCASSPHRGANTEAFFGQGTRLTVV.

This chain connects TRBV9 to TRBJ2-5; D remains unclear. The DNA end is more similar to TRBJ2-7, so the J call may be wrong. CDR3 size: 14 residues. Germline V gene lookup returns CDR1 SGDLS and CDR2 YYNGEE. The CDR3 DNA is TGTGCCAGCAGCGTAGGAACCATATCCTACGAGCAGTACTTC. Translated, it gives CASSVGTISYEQYF.

In this sample, this clone turned up a few times. The chain recombines TRBV6-4 with TRBJ2-5; D is ambiguous. Germline CDR1 MRHNA, CDR2 SNTAGT. This CDR3 comprises 13 residues. Trimming cost V 3 bases and J 4 bases, with 9 bases left between them. The CDR3: CASSEVEGETQYF. The CDR3 region has the DNA TGTGCCAGCAGTGAAGTTGAAGGAGAGACCCAGTACTTC.

The chain has TRBV4-3 and TRBJ1-1; D remains unclear. Per germline, CDR1 LGHNA and CDR2 YSLEER. This CDR3 spans 18 amino acids. With 1 base removed from V and 5 bases from J, the gap between germline ends came to 23 bases. The CDR3 coding sequence is TGCGCCAGCAGCCAAGCCGGGCGGGGAACACTTAAGAGGACTGAAGCTTTCTTT. This sequence encodes CASSQAGRGTLKRTEAFF.

The chain combines TRBV19 with TRBJ2-1, with D hard to call. Germline V gives CDR1 LNHDA, CDR2 SQIVND (reference sequence). V was trimmed by 1 base and J by 10 bases, leaving 14 bases between them. CDR3 length: 14 amino acids. CDR3: CASSIVGVLGEQFF. CDR3 DNA sequence: TGTGCCAGTAGTATAGTTGGGGTCCTCGGGGAGCAGTTCTTC.

A remark on this clone: The same CDR3 is also encoded by other DNA sequences in this sample. This chain connects TRBV7-2 to TRBJ2-5; D not resolved. Germline V lookup: CDR1 SGHTA, CDR2 FQGNSA. The CDR3 runs 12 residues. V lost 4 bases and J lost 4, with 7 bases in between. CDR3: CASSSFRETQYF. CDR3 nucleotide sequence: TGTGCCAGCAGCTCGTTCCGAGAGACCCAGTACTTC.